This record concerns one T cell receptor beta chain sequence. This entry is derived from a study of blood T cell repertoires in COVID-19. Study summary: COVID-19 samples, acute and convalescent, were from the United States, Italy and Spain. T cells, B-cell-depleted T cells, or PBMCs provided the cDNA or gDNA that served as material.

As handled by the study authors: By means of reference gene primer amplification, nucleated cell counts were estimated. Generated by immunoSEQ multiplex PCR, the TCRdb table keeps only in-frame clones and is missing some. V and J calls and clone size come straight from that table; D and trimming were deduced from the DNA. The sample yields fewer than 250,000 clones, roughly 80% seen once. The specimen sequenced was peripheral blood. This TCR was sampled from a woman of 80 years or more with acute or convalescent COVID-19.

For the CDR3, the DNA is TGTGCCAGCAGCTTATCGGCGGTAGGAACCTACGAGCAGTACTTC. Protein: CASSLSAVGTYEQYF. V gene TRBV7-2 combines with J gene TRBJ2-7; D unresolved. CDR1 and CDR2 from the germline V gene are SGHTA and FQGNSA. Trimming stripped 2 bases from V and 2 bases from J, with 13 bases between. The CDR3 consists of 15 residues.